This passage covers 12 T cell receptor beta chains from one sample sequenced in a study of OX40 agonist ivuxolimab in advanced cancers. Method: immunoSEQ multiplex PCR; TCRdb's copy keeps in-frame clones and lacks some. The sample has approximately 98,000 clones; less than 85% are singletons. The material sequenced was CD4+ or CD8+ T cells sorted from blood, taken in a trial of the OX40 agonist ivuxolimab. These receptors all stem from an adult with an advanced solid tumor such as melanoma, head and neck, liver or kidney cancer.

The chain combines TRBV5-4 with TRBJ1-2, with TRBD1 matching 7 bases. The CDR3 runs to 15 residues. Trimming at V came to 3 bases and at J to 4 bases, leaving 9 bases not matched to a gene. Germline V lookup: CDR1 SGHNT, CDR2 YYREEE (reference sequence). The chain's CDR3 is CASSSLQGMAYGYTF. DNA for the CDR3: TGTGCCAGCAGCTCTCTACAGGGGATGGCCTATGGCTACACCTTC. The complete variable domain, with remaining parts taken from reference TRBV5-4 and TRBJ1-2, reads ETGVTQSPTHLIKTRGQQVTLRCSSQSGHNTVSWYQQALGQGPQFIFQYYREEENGRGNFPPRFSGLQFPNYSSELNVNALELDDSALYLCASSSLQGMAYGYTFGSGTRLTVV.

This clone turned up a few times. CDR3 DNA sequence: TGTGCCAGCAGTTACTCGCCTTCCACCGGGGAGCTGTTTTTT. This sequence encodes CASSYSPSTGELFF. The chain uses TRBV6-6 and TRBJ2-2; D not resolved. V lost 0 bases to trimming and J lost 4 bases, with 6 bases between them. Per the germline V gene, CDR1 is MNHNY and CDR2 is SVGAGI (reference sequence). The CDR3 is 14 residues long.

This sequence joins TRBV5-8 and TRBJ1-5, with no clear D. There are 15 residues in the CDR3. V lost 6 bases to trimming and J lost 0 bases, with 13 bases between them. CDR1 and CDR2 (germline): SGHTS, YDEGEE. The CDR3 here is CASTLKRNSNQPQHF. The DNA for the CDR3 is TGTGCCAGCACTCTAAAGAGAAATAGCAATCAGCCCCAGCATTTT.

The chain carries TRBV11-1 and TRBJ2-3, with D possibly being TRBD2 (6 bases). The CDR3 consists of 15 residues. V lost 5 bases to trimming and J lost 2 bases, with 14 bases between them. Looked up from germline, CDR1 is SGHAT and CDR2 is FQDESV (reference sequence). The CDR3, as DNA: TGTGCCAGCAGCGTCGGGACTTTCGACACAGATACGCAGTATTTT. This codes for CASSVGTFDTDTQYF.

J is TRBJ1-6 and V is TRBV21-1. TRBV21-1 counts as a pseudogene. The CDR3 is made up of 14 amino acids. The chain's CDR3 is CASSKEEGGLPLHF. The CDR3 DNA reads as TGTGCCAGCAGCAAAGAAGAAGGGGGGCTACCCCTCCACTTT.

This chain links TRBV18 with TRBJ1-1; D ambiguous. The CDR3 runs 17 residues. V was shortened by 2 bases and J by 1 base, with 17 bases between the two germline ends. Germline lookup yields CDR1 KGHSH and CDR2 LQKENI. CDR3 bases: TGTGCCAGCTCACCATCGGGCCGTCCGGGTTCGAACACTGAAGCTTTCTTT. As protein: CASSPSGRPGSNTEAFF. The variable domain in full, completed from reference TRBV18 and TRBJ1-1, reads NAGVMQNPRHLVRRRGQEARLRCSPMKGHSHVYWYRQLPEEGLKFMVYLQKENIIDESGMPKERFSAEFPKEGPSILRIQQVVRGDSAAYFCASSPSGRPGSNTEAFFGQGTRLTVV.

J is TRBJ1-6 and V is TRBV5-1, with 8 bases that match TRBD1. V lost 0 bases to trimming and J lost 7 bases; unmatched junction nucleotides: 0. This CDR3 comprises 14 residues. Germline V gene sequence: CDR1 SGHRS, CDR2 YFSETQ. The CDR3 DNA reads TGCGCCAGCAGCTTGGGGACAGGGAATTCACCCCTCCACTTT. Protein: CASSLGTGNSPLHF.

The chain is built from TRBV28 and TRBJ2-4; a possible D gene is TRBD1 (5 bases). Trimming removed 10 bases from V and 1 base from J, with 8 bases in between. The germline V gene has CDR1 MDHEN and CDR2 SYDVKM. The CDR3 is 12 amino acids. The CDR3, as DNA: TGTGCCACCAGGGATGCCAAAAACATTCAGTACTTC. Its translation: CATRDAKNIQYF. Full variable domain (remainder filled in from reference TRBV28 and TRBJ2-4): DVKVTQSSRYLVKRTGEKVFLECVQDMDHENMFWYRQDPGLGLRLIYFSYDVKMKEKGDIPEGYSVSREKKERFSLILESASTNQTSMYLCATRDAKNIQYFGAGTRLSVL.

This clone appeared a single time. The chain links TRBV4-1 to TRBJ2-1, with D perhaps matching TRBD1 (5 bases). The ends were cut back, 5 bases at V and 5 bases at J, with 16 bases in the middle. Per germline, CDR1 MGHRA and CDR2 YSYEKL. There are 15 residues in the CDR3. The DNA for the CDR3 is TGCGCCAGCAGCAAGGACCGCAGGGTCCACAATGAGCAGTTCTTC. Residues: CASSKDRRVHNEQFF.

The chain is built from TRBV7-8 and TRBJ2-1; D is ambiguous. Germline V gene lookup returns CDR1 SGHVS and CDR2 FQNEAQ. The CDR3 covers 14 residues. Trimming shortened V by 3 bases and J by 3 bases, and 9 bases separated the two germline ends. The DNA of the CDR3 is TGTGCCAGCAGCTTTGAACCTGACTACAATGAGCAGTTCTTC. It yields the protein CASSFEPDYNEQFF.

The chain links TRBV7-2 to TRBJ2-7; 11 nucleotides align to TRBD2. This CDR3 has 19 amino acids. Germline lookup yields CDR1 SGHTA and CDR2 FQGNSA. V lost 0 bases to trimming and J lost 4 bases; unmatched junction nucleotides: 14. CDR3 residues: CASSLASGASGRKGYEQYF. DNA for the CDR3: TGTGCCAGCAGCTTAGCGTCTGGGGCTAGCGGGAGGAAAGGTTACGAGCAGTACTTC.

The chain recombines TRBV19 with TRBJ1-2, with D unresolved. Germline V gene sequence: CDR1 LNHDA, CDR2 SQIVND (reference sequence). The CDR3 covers 15 residues. The V and J ends lost 7 bases and 3 bases respectively, with 18 bases between them. The CDR3, as DNA: TGTGCCAGTACCCTCAGTGGTATGTCGGACTATGGCTACACCTTC. It codes for CASTLSGMSDYGYTF.